Listed here are 30 T cell receptor beta chains from one sample, sequenced in a study of blood T cell repertoires in COVID-19. Produced via immunoSEQ multiplex PCR; TCRdb's table is partial and in-frame only. The sample has tens of thousands of clones, around four fifths seen once. The sample taken for sequencing was peripheral blood. All receptors come from a human donor in a cohort sampled during active COVID-19.

V gene TRBV7-2 combines with J gene TRBJ1-6; TRBD1 matches at 8 bases. The CDR3 has 16 amino acids. V gave up 5 bases and J gave up 3 bases; unmatched junction bases: 6. The germline gives CDR1 SGHTA, CDR2 FQGNSA. CDR3 coding DNA: TGTGCCAGCAGCCCCAGACAGGGGAGCTATAATTCACCCCTCCACTTT. Encoded protein: CASSPRQGSYNSPLHF.

The chain has TRBV10-3 and TRBJ2-1, with 14 bases fitting TRBD2. The CDR3 has 17 residues. The V segment lost 5 bases and the J segment 2 bases; nucleotides outside the gene matches: 5. Germline CDR1 is ENHRY and CDR2 is SYGVKD. CDR3 amino acids: CAISSRTSGGTYNEQFF. CDR3 bases: TGTGCCATCAGTTCGAGGACTAGCGGGGGGACCTACAATGAGCAGTTCTTC.

The V call is TRBV5-4, the J call TRBJ2-7, with D tentatively TRBD2 (5 bases). Trimming stripped 4 bases from V and 5 bases from J, with 19 bases between. The CDR3 covers 15 residues. Germline-derived CDR1 and CDR2 are SGHNT and YYREEE (reference sequence). The chain's CDR3 is CASSQDSEVLHEQYF. CDR3 DNA: TGTGCCAGCAGCCAGGACTCCGAGGTCCTCCACGAGCAGTACTTC.

The chain combines TRBV5-1 with TRBJ2-7, with 10 nucleotides matching TRBD2. The length of the CDR3 is 16 residues. Germline assignment: CDR1 SGHRS and CDR2 YFSETQ. Trimming removed 4 bases from V and 3 bases from J; junction bases left unmatched: 10. In DNA, the CDR3 is TGCGCCAGCAGCCTCGCCAGAAGCGGGGGGGACTACGAGCAGTACTTC. Translating gives CASSLARSGGDYEQYF.

Turning to this clone: A read error may produce the germline difference seen at one junction end. The chain couples TRBV7-7 to TRBJ2-5, with TRBD1 matching 7 bases. Germline V gene sequence: CDR1 SSHAT, CDR2 FNYEAQ (reference sequence). The CDR3 is made up of 13 amino acids. CDR3 sequence (DNA): TGTGCTAGCAGCTGGACAGGCCAAGAGACCCAGTACTTC. Translation: CASSWTGQETQYF.

The chain carries TRBV7-8 and TRBJ2-1, with D tentatively TRBD1 (5 bases). The CDR3 is 12 residues long. The germline V gene encodes CDR1 SGHVS and CDR2 FQNEAQ. Trimming pared 1 base from V and 8 bases from J, leaving 6 bases between. The CDR3 protein is CASSLGRDEQFF. CDR3 DNA: TGTGCCAGCAGCTTAGGCAGGGATGAGCAGTTCTTC.

The CDR3 protein is CASSQDPSGFQETQYF. In DNA, the CDR3 is TGCGCCAGCAGCCAAGACCCTTCGGGGTTCCAAGAGACCCAGTACTTC. This chain joins TRBV4-3 and TRBJ2-5; D is perhaps TRBD2 (5 bases). The germline V gene encodes CDR1 LGHNA and CDR2 YSLEER. This CDR3 is 16 amino acids long. V lost 0 bases and J lost 1, with 12 bases in between.

Notes on this clone: One junction end does not reproduce the germline sequence, and a read error may be involved. The rearrangement links TRBV5-6 to TRBJ2-5, with a possible D match to TRBD2 (6 bases). Germline V gene data show CDR1 as SGHDT and CDR2 as YYEEEE. The CDR3 loop spans 13 amino acids. Written as DNA, the CDR3 is TGTGCCAGCGGCTTCGGACTGCGGGGGACCCAGTACTTC. Amino acid sequence: CASGFGLRGTQYF. Based on the CDR3 plus reference TRBV5-6 and TRBJ2-5, the full variable domain is DAGVTQSPTHLIKTRGQQVTLRCSPKSGHDTVSWYQQALGQGPQFIFQYYEEEERQRGNFPDRFSGHQFPNYSSELNVNALLLGDSALYLCASGFGLRGTQYFGPGTRLLVL.

This clone came up a few times. This chain uses TRBV3-1 (or the pseudogene TRBV3-2) with TRBJ1-5; D remains ambiguous. The CDR3 spans 15 residues. Per germline, CDR1 LGHDT and CDR2 YNNKEL (reference sequence). Trimming stripped 8 bases from V and 2 bases from J, with 16 bases between. The CDR3 loop is CASGPSQVGNQPQHF. The CDR3 region has the DNA TGTGCCAGCGGCCCCAGCCAGGTCGGCAATCAGCCCCAGCATTTT.

V and J are TRBV9 and TRBJ2-1, with TRBD2 as a possible D gene (5 bases). The V end was cut by 4 bases, the J end by 4 bases, with 12 bases between. CDR3 length: 14 amino acids. CDR1 SGDLS and CDR2 YYNGEE come from the germline V gene. CDR3 loop: CASSPGRGYNEQFF. The CDR3 DNA reads TGTGCCAGCAGCCCCGGACGGGGATACAATGAGCAGTTCTTC.

V gene TRBV18 combines with J gene TRBJ2-7, with 7 nucleotides matching TRBD1. The V and J ends lost 0 bases and 2 bases, in that order; junction bases with no gene match: 7. Germline V gene sequence: CDR1 KGHSH, CDR2 LQKENI. This CDR3 region has 16 residues. The CDR3, as DNA: TGTGCCAGCTCACCACCTGGGACAGTACTAACCTACGAGCAGTACTTC. This encodes CASSPPGTVLTYEQYF.

The V gene is TRBV6-6, the J gene TRBJ2-6; 10 bases match TRBD1. Unmatched junction bases numbered 6, after V lost 9 bases and J lost 1 base. The V gene's germline CDR1 is MNHNY and CDR2 SVGAGI (reference sequence). CDR3 length: 16 residues. Here the CDR3 reads CASGTGASSGANVLTF. DNA for the CDR3: TGTGCCAGTGGGACAGGGGCGTCTTCTGGGGCCAACGTCCTGACTTTC.

In this sample, this clone turned up once. The rearrangement joins TRBV2 to TRBJ2-1; TRBD1 agrees at 9 bases. Germline lookup yields CDR1 SNHLY and CDR2 FYNNEI. The length of the CDR3 is 14 residues. The trim removed 10 bases at V and 5 bases at J, leaving 9 bases unmatched. The CDR3, as DNA: TGTGCCATCCACCGGGACAGGGTCCACAATGAGCAGTTCTTC. Its protein product is CAIHRDRVHNEQFF.

CDR3 bases: TGTGCCAGCAGTTTCGGGGGAGGCGGCTACACCTTC. Its translation: CASSFGGGGYTF. The chain has TRBV12-3 or TRBV12-4 and TRBJ1-2; D may be TRBD1 (5 bases). V lost 3 bases to trimming and J lost 8 bases, with 10 bases between them. This CDR3 has 12 amino acids.

The chain recombines TRBV19 with TRBJ2-3, with 10 bases fitting TRBD1. In germline, CDR1 is LNHDA, CDR2 SQIVND (reference sequence). The CDR3 length is 15 residues. With 3 bases clipped from V and 5 bases from J, the junction kept 5 bases outside the gene matches. CDR3 amino acids: CASSIRTGGIDTQYF. The CDR3 nucleotides read TGTGCCAGTAGTATCCGGACAGGGGGTATAGATACGCAGTATTTT.

The J gene is TRBJ2-3, the V gene TRBV28; D gene uncertain. From germline, CDR1 is MDHEN and CDR2 SYDVKM. V lost 2 bases and J lost 4, with 10 bases in between. This CDR3 is 14 amino acids long. DNA of the CDR3: TGTGCCAGCAGTTTACGGAGCGAGGCAGATACGCAGTATTTT. It encodes CASSLRSEADTQYF.

The chain carries TRBV24-1 and TRBJ1-2, with 7 nucleotides matching TRBD1. Germline trimming cut 3 bases from V and 7 bases from J; bases unmatched to any gene: 7. The CDR3 extends over 14 amino acids. Germline loops: CDR1 KGHDR, CDR2 SFDVKD. The chain's CDR3 is CATSDANRGFGYTF. CDR3 nucleotides: TGTGCCACCAGTGATGCAAACAGGGGATTTGGCTACACCTTC.

In this sample, this clone turned up once. The V and J genes are TRBV29-1 and TRBJ1-2; TRBD1 matches 9 bases. The CDR3 is 15 residues long. V was clipped by 7 bases and J by 4 bases; unmatched bases: 13. Germline lookup yields CDR1 SQVTM and CDR2 ANQGSEA. CDR3 loop: CSAGGGQGFSYGYTF. Here the CDR3 DNA reads TGCAGCGCCGGGGGGGGACAGGGATTTTCCTATGGCTACACCTTC.

This chain joins TRBV3-1 (or the pseudogene TRBV3-2) and TRBJ1-6; D gene uncertain. The ends were cut back, 4 bases at V and 0 bases at J, with 10 bases in the middle. The CDR3 spans 16 residues. Germline V gene sequence: CDR1 LGHDT, CDR2 YNNKEL (reference sequence). Here the CDR3 DNA reads TGTGCCAGCAGCCCCCGTAATCCCTCCTATAATTCACCCCTCCACTTT. As protein: CASSPRNPSYNSPLHF.

V is TRBV19 and J is TRBJ2-2, with 7 positions matching TRBD1. Looked up from germline, CDR1 is LNHDA and CDR2 is SQIVND (reference sequence). This CDR3 has 14 residues. V shed 7 bases and J 0 bases; nucleotides not matched to a gene: 2. CDR3 residues: CASKGQSNTGELFF. The DNA of the CDR3 is TGTGCCAGTAAGGGACAGTCGAACACCGGGGAGCTGTTTTTT.

V and J are TRBV7-2 and TRBJ1-2, with D maybe TRBD1 (5 bases). The CDR3 spans 13 residues. CDR1 is SGHTA and CDR2 is FQGNSA in the germline V gene. Trimming left V 3 bases short and J 10 bases short, with 15 bases between. The CDR3 DNA reads TGTGCCAGCAGCTTTTGGGAACGCAGGGACTACACCTTC. Translated, it gives CASSFWERRDYTF.

The genes are TRBV14 and TRBJ2-7; D not certain. Deletions cut 0 bases from V and 0 bases from J, with 9 bases between. The CDR3 totals 15 residues. From germline, CDR1 is SGHDN and CDR2 FVKESK. CDR3 sequence reads: CASSQDWASSYEQYF. The CDR3 nucleotides read TGTGCCAGCAGCCAAGATTGGGCGTCCTCCTACGAGCAGTACTTC. Full variable domain (outside the CDR3, taken from reference TRBV14 and TRBJ2-7): EAGVTQFPSHSVIEKGQTVTLRCDPISGHDNLYWYRRVMGKEIKFLLHFVKESKQDESGMPNNRFLAERTGGTYSTLKVQPAELEDSGVYFCASSQDWASSYEQYFGPGTRLTVT.

This rearrangement joins TRBV5-1 to TRBJ2-3; D perhaps matches TRBD1 (6 bases). V lost 0 bases and J 2 bases, leaving 13 bases between the germline ends. The CDR3 sequence is 16 residues long. Germline-derived CDR1 and CDR2 are SGHRS and YFSETQ. The CDR3 reads CASSLEGDKLTDTQYF. CDR3 nucleotides: TGCGCCAGCAGCTTGGAGGGGGACAAACTCACAGATACGCAGTATTTT.

The CDR3 bases are TGCGCCAGCAGTTCAACCGGGAGAAAGTACTTC. It specifies CASSSTGRKYF. The V call is TRBV5-1, the J call TRBJ2-5, with D perhaps TRBD2 (6 bases). Germline assignment: CDR1 SGHRS and CDR2 YFSETQ. V lost 5 bases and J lost 12, with 14 bases in between. The CDR3 spans 11 residues.

The V gene is TRBV28, the J gene TRBJ2-7, with D possibly matching TRBD2 (6 bases). V gave up 7 bases and J gave up 2 bases, with 15 bases separating them. Germline loops: CDR1 MDHEN, CDR2 SYDVKM. The CDR3 extends over 14 amino acids. The CDR3 region is CASTGGSHPYEQYF. The CDR3 DNA follows: TGTGCCAGCACCGGGGGATCACACCCCTACGAGCAGTACTTC.

The J gene is TRBJ1-5, the V gene TRBV28, with 9 bases that match TRBD1. With V trimmed by 1 base and J by 4 bases, 2 bases remained unmatched. Germline assignment: CDR1 MDHEN and CDR2 SYDVKM. This CDR3 region has 15 residues. This CDR3 reads CASSLSGTGNQPQHF. Here the CDR3 DNA reads TGTGCCAGCAGTTTATCGGGGACAGGGAATCAGCCCCAGCATTTT.

V usage is TRBV27 and J usage is TRBJ1-1, with D possibly matching TRBD1 (5 bases). The CDR3 has 11 residues. V lost 6 bases to trimming and J lost 10 bases, with 12 bases between them. Germline loops: CDR1 MNHEY, CDR2 SMNVEV (reference sequence). CDR3 loop: CASSAGQGAFF. The CDR3 DNA reads TGTGCCAGCAGCGCGGGGCAGGGAGCTTTCTTT.

This clone was recorded a few times. This rearrangement joins TRBV15 to TRBJ1-2; possible D gene TRBD1, 5 bases. The CDR3 length is 14 residues. V was trimmed by 1 base and J by 4 bases, leaving 10 bases between them. Germline-derived CDR1 and CDR2 are LNHNV and YYDKDF (reference sequence). CDR3 sequence: CATSRVQGAYGYTF. The CDR3 DNA is TGTGCCACCAGCAGAGTGCAGGGTGCCTATGGCTACACCTTC.

This clone has a count of ten or more. This sequence joins TRBV11-2 and TRBJ1-4; D is ambiguous. Germline assignment: CDR1 SGHAT and CDR2 FQNNGV. Trimming took 0 bases from V and 4 from J, leaving 3 bases between them. This CDR3 comprises 13 residues. CDR3 nucleotides: TGTGCCAGCAGCTTAGATATTAATGAAAAACTGTTTTTT. This encodes CASSLDINEKLFF.

The CDR3 reads CASSFTYRDRVEEQYF. In DNA, the CDR3 is TGTGCCAGCAGTTTCACCTATCGGGACAGGGTGGAGGAGCAGTACTTC. The chain links TRBV6-2 or TRBV6-3 to TRBJ2-7; the match to TRBD1 covers 9 bases. Germline CDR1 MNHEY, CDR2 SVGEGT. The CDR3 totals 16 residues. Unmatched junction bases numbered 14, after V lost 4 bases and J lost 7 bases.